The rows below give T cell receptor beta chains drawn from one sample of a study of cytomegalovirus exposure and HLA in healthy donors. The assay was immunoSEQ multiplex PCR, and TCRdb's table has in-frame clones only and misses some. The sample holds a few hundred thousand clones, just over 70% seen once. Sequenced input: PBMCs. The source is a female donor in good health and CMV-seronegative. Each CDR3 is given with its conserved first and last residue. A D gene is named only where the DNA matches it firmly.

d_gene: -; v_gene: TRBV5-1; j_gene: TRBJ2-1; CDR3aa: CASRPTGRHNEQFF
d_gene: -; v_gene: TRBV11-3; j_gene: TRBJ2-6; CDR3aa: CASSLGQSQGPGANVLTF
d_gene: -; v_gene: TRBV28; j_gene: TRBJ2-7; CDR3aa: CASSSISYEQYF
d_gene: TRBD2; v_gene: TRBV5-5; j_gene: TRBJ2-5; CDR3aa: CASSSTSGSEGETQYF
d_gene: -; v_gene: TRBV5-8; j_gene: TRBJ1-1; CDR3aa: CASSLERNTEAFF
d_gene: TRBD1; v_gene: TRBV6-5; j_gene: TRBJ1-6; CDR3aa: CASSLTGSSYNSPLHF
d_gene: -; v_gene: TRBV13; j_gene: TRBJ2-3; CDR3aa: CASSPEYSLDTQYF
d_gene: TRBD2; v_gene: TRBV4-2; j_gene: TRBJ2-3; CDR3aa: CASSQSRTSGSQDTQYF
d_gene: TRBD2; v_gene: TRBV11-2; j_gene: TRBJ2-5; CDR3aa: CASSLGAGGRETQYF
d_gene: -; v_gene: TRBV10-3; j_gene: TRBJ1-5; CDR3aa: CAISGTGEGASQHF
d_gene: TRBD2; v_gene: TRBV9; j_gene: TRBJ2-7; CDR3aa: CASSVRAGVREQYF
d_gene: -; v_gene: TRBV5-1; j_gene: TRBJ2-3; CDR3aa: CASSPGAFTDTQYF
d_gene: TRBD2; v_gene: TRBV10-3; j_gene: TRBJ2-2; CDR3aa: CAISTSGGLAGGETGELFF
d_gene: TRBD2; v_gene: TRBV15; j_gene: TRBJ2-7; CDR3aa: CATIRDIGRTSGSSSYEQYF
d_gene: TRBD2; v_gene: TRBV5-4; j_gene: TRBJ2-7; CDR3aa: CASSLAGGAYEQYF
d_gene: TRBD2; v_gene: TRBV11-3; j_gene: -; CDR3aa: CASSPPVSGGPYEQYF